This T cell receptor (beta chain) was obtained from a study of blood T cell repertoires in COVID-19. About the study: Both acute and convalescent COVID-19 samples were obtained from the United States, Italy and Spain.

The ends were cut back, 9 bases at V and 1 base at J, with 10 bases in the middle. The germline V gene has CDR1 WNHNN and CDR2 SYGVQD (reference sequence). This CDR3 comprises 13 residues. Methods used by the authors: It was from reference gene primer amplification that nucleated cell counts were estimated. The table came from immunoSEQ multiplex PCR; TCRdb's copy has only in-frame clones and leaves some out. V and J calls and clone size are as listed in that table; D and trimming were resolved from the DNA. The sample holds over 200,000 clones, around 84% seen once. In terms of age and location, participants ranged from about 18 to 95 years and lived in approximately 24 US areas. Cohort allocation depended upon clinical history that participants reported.

The chain joins TRBV10-1 to TRBJ1-3; the D is unclear. The clonotype originates from a man between 18 and 35 years old who had recovered from COVID-19. The sequenced sample consisted of PBMCs or T cells enriched from blood (not recorded which). The CDR3 region is CASLGRSGNTIYF. The CDR3 DNA is TGCGCCAGTTTAGGGAGATCTGGAAACACCATATATTTT.